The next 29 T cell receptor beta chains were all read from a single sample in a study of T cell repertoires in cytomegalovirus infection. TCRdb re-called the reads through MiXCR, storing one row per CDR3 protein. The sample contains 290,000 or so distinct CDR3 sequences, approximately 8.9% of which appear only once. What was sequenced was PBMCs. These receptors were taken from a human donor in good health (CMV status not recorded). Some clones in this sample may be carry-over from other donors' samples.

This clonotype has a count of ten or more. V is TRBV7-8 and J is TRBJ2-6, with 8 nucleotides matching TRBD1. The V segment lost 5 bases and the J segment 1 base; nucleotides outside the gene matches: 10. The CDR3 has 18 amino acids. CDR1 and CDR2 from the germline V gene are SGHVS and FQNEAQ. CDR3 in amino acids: CASSLFRDRYSGANVLTF. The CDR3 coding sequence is TGTGCCAGCAGCCTATTCCGGGACAGGTATTCTGGGGCCAACGTCCTGACTTTC. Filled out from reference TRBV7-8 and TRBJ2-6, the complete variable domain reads GAGVSQSPRYKVAKRGQDVALRCDPISGHVSLFWYQQALGQGPEFLTYFQNEAQLDKSGLPSDRFFAERPEGSVSTLKIQRTQQEDSAVYLCASSLFRDRYSGANVLTFGAGSRLTVL.

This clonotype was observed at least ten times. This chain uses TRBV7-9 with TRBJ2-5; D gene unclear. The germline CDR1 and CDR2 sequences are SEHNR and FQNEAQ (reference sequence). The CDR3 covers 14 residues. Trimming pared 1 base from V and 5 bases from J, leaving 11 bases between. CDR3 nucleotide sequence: TGTGCCAGCAGCTTAGGGCCCTCGACGGAGACCCAGTACTTC. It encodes CASSLGPSTETQYF. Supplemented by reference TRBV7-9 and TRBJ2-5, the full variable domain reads DTGVSQNPRHKITKRGQNVTFRCDPISEHNRLYWYRQTLGQGPEFLTYFQNEAQLEKSRLLSDRFSAERPKGSFSTLEIQRTEQGDSAMYLCASSLGPSTETQYFGPGTRLLVL.

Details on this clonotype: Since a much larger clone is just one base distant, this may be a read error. CDR3 in DNA: TGTGCCAGCACCCGAGGGGGACAGAAAAACATTCAGTACTTC. Amino acid sequence: CASTRGGQKNIQYF. The rearrangement joins TRBV28 to TRBJ2-4, with 7 bases lining up with TRBD1. The germline CDR1 and CDR2 sequences are MDHEN and SYDVKM. V dropped 7 bases and J dropped 4; count of bases not matched to a gene: 7. CDR3 length: 14 residues.

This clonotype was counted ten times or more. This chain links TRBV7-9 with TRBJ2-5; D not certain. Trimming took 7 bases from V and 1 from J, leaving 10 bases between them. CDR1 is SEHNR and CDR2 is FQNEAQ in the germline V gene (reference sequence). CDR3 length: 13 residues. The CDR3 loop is CASTGTVQETQYF. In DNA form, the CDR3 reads TGTGCCAGCACTGGCACAGTCCAAGAGACCCAGTACTTC.

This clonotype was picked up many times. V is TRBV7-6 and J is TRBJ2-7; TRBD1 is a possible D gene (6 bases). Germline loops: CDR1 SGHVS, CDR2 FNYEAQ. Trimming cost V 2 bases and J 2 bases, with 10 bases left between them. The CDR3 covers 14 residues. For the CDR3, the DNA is TGTGCCAGCAGCTTACAGGGGACAACCTACGAGCAGTACTTC. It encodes CASSLQGTTYEQYF.

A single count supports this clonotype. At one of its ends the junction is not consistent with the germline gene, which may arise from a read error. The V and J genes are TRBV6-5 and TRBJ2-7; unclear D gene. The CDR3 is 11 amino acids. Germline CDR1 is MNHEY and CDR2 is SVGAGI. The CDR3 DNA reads TGTGCCAGCAGAAACAGCTACAAGCAGTACTTC. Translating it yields CASRNSYKQYF.

CDR3 DNA: TGTGCCAGCAGGCAGACAGCCTCCTACAATGAGCAGTTCTTC. It encodes CASRQTASYNEQFF. The rearrangement uses TRBV7-2 and TRBJ2-1, with a possible D match to TRBD1 (5 bases). Germline-derived CDR1 and CDR2 are SGHTA and FQGNSA. V dropped 6 bases and J dropped 0 bases, with 9 bases sitting between them. This CDR3 contains 14 residues.

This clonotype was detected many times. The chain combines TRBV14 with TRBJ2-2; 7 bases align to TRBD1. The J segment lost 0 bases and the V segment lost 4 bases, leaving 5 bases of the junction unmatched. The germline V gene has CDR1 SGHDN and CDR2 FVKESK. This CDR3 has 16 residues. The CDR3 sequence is CASSLRQGTNTGELFF. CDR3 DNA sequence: TGTGCCAGCAGCCTTCGACAGGGAACGAACACCGGGGAGCTGTTTTTT.

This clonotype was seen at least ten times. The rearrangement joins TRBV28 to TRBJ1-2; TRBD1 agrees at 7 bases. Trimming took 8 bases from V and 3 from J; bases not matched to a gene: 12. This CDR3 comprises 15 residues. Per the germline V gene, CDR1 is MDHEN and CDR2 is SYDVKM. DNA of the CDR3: TGTGCCAGCGACCAGGGAGGGGGCGTTTACTATGGCTACACCTTC. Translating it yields CASDQGGGVYYGYTF.

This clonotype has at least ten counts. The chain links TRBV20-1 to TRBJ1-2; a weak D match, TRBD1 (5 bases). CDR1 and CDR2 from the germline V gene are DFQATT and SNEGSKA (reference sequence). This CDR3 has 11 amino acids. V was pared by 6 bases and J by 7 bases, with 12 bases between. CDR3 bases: TGCAGTGCCCCCCAGGGTTTTGGCTACACCTTC. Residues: CSAPQGFGYTF.

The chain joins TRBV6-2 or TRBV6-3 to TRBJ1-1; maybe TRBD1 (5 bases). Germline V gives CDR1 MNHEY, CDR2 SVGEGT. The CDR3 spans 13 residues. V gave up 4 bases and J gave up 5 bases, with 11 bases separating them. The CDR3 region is CASSSHRQTEAFF. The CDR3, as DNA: TGTGCCAGCAGTTCCCACAGGCAAACTGAAGCTTTCTTT.

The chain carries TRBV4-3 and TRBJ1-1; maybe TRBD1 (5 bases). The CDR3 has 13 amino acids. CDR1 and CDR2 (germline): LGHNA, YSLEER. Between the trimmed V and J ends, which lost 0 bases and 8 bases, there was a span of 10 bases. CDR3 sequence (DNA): TGCGCCAGCAGCCAAGATCGGGGCGGGGAAGCTTTCTTT. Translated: CASSQDRGGEAFF.

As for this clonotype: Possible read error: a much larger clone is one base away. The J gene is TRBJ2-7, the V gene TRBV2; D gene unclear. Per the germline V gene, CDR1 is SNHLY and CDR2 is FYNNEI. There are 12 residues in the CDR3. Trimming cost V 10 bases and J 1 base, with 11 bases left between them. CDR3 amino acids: CATSVSSYEQYF. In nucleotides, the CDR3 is TGTGCCACCTCCGTCTCGTCCTACGAGCAGTACTTC.

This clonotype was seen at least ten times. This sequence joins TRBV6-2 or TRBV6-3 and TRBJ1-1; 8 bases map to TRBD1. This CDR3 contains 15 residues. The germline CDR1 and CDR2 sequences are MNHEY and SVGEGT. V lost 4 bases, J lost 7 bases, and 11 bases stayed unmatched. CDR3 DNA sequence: TGTGCCAGCAGTTTCCGTACAGGGGGACGAGTTGAAGCTTTCTTT. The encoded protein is CASSFRTGGRVEAFF.

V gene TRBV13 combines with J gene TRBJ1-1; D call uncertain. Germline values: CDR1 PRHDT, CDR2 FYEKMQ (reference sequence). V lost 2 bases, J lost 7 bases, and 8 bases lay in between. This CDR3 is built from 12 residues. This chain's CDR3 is CASSLNELEAFF. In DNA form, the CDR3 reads TGTGCCAGCAGCTTAAATGAGCTTGAAGCTTTCTTT. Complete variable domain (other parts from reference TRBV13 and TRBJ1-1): AAGVIQSPRHLIKEKRETATLKCYPIPRHDTVYWYQQGPGQDPQFLISFYEKMQSDKGSIPDRFSAQQFSDYHSELNMSSLELGDSALYFCASSLNELEAFFGQGTRLTVV.

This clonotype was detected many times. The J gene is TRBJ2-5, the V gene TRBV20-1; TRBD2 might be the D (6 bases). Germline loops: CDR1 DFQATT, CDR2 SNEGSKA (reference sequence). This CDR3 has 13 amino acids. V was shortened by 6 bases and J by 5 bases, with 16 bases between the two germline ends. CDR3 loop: CSAQRRGRETQYF. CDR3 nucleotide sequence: TGCAGTGCCCAGCGGCGGGGTAGGGAGACCCAGTACTTC.

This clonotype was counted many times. DNA of the CDR3: TGTGCCAGCAGCTCCAACCAGCGCCGCACAGATACGCAGTATTTT. It codes for CASSSNQRRTDTQYF. The chain recombines TRBV7-6 with TRBJ2-3; D is unresolved. Germline V gene lookup returns CDR1 SGHVS and CDR2 FNYEAQ. The V and J ends lost 4 bases and 1 base respectively, with 12 bases between them. The CDR3 is 15 amino acids.

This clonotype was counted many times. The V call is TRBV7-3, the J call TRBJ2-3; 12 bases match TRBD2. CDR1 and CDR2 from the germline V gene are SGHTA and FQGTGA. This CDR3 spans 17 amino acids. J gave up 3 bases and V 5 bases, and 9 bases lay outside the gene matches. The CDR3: CASSGTSGLLGTDTQYF. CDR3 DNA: TGTGCCAGCAGCGGGACTAGCGGGCTCTTAGGGACAGATACGCAGTATTTT.

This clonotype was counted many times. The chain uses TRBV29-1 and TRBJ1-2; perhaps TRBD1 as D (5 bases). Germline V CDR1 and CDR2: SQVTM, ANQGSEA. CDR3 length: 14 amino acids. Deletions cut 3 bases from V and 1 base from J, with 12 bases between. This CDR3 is CSVDVGRFNYGYTF. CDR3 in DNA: TGCAGCGTTGATGTGGGACGGTTTAACTATGGCTACACCTTC.

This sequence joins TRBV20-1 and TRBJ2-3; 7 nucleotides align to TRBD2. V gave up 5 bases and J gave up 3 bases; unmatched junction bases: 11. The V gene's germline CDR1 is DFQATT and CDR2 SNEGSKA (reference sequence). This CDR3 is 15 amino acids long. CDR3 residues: CSAERGSGVTDTQYF. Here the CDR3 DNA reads TGCAGTGCTGAGAGGGGCAGCGGGGTAACAGATACGCAGTATTTT.

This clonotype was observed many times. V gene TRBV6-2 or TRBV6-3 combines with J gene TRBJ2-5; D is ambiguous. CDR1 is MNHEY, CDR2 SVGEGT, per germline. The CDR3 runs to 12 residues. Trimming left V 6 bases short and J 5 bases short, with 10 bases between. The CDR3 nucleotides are TGTGCCAGCAGCTCCGTGGGGGAGACCCAGTACTTC. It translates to CASSSVGETQYF.

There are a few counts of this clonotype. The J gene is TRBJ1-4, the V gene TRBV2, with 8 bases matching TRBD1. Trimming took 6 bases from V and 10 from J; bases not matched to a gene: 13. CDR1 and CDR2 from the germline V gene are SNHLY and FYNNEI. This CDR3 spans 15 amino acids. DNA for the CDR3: TGTGCCAGCAGCCCAGACAGGGGCGCAATAGGAAAACTGTTTTTT. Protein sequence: CASSPDRGAIGKLFF.

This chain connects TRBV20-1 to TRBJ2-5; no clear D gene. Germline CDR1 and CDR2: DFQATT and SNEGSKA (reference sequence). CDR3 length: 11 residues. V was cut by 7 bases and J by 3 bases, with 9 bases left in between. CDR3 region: CSENQKETQYF. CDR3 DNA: TGCAGTGAAAATCAGAAAGAGACCCAGTACTTC.

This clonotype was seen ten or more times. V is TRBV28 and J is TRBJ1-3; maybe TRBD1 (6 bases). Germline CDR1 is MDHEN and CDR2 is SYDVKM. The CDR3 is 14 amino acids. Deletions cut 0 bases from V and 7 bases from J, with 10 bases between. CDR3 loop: CASSLWQGRNTIYF. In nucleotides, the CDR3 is TGTGCCAGCAGTTTATGGCAGGGGAGGAACACCATATATTTT.

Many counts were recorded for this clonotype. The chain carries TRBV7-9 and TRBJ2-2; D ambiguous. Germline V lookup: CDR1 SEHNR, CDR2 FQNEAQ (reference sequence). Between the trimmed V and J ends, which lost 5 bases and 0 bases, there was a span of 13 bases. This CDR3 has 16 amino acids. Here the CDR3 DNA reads TGTGCCAGCAGCCCCCCCACGAACGCGAACACCGGGGAGCTGTTTTTT. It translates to CASSPPTNANTGELFF.

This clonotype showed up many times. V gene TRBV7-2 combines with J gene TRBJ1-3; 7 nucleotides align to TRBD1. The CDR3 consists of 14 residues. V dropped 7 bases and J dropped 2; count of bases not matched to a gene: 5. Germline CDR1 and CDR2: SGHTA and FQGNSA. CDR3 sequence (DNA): TGTGCCAGCAACTACAGGGGAACTGGAAACACCATATATTTT. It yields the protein CASNYRGTGNTIYF.

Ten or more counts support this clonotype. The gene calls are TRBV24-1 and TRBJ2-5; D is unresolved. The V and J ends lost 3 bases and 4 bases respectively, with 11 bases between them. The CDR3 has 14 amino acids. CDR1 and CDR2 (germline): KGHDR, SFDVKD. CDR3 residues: CATSDPDLGETQYF. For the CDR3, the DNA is TGTGCCACCAGTGATCCCGACCTGGGAGAGACCCAGTACTTC.

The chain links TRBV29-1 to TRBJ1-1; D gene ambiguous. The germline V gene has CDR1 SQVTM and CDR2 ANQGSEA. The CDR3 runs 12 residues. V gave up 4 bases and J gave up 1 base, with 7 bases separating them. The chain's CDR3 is CSVARGNTEAFF. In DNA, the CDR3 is TGCAGCGTTGCCCGGGGGAACACTGAAGCTTTCTTT. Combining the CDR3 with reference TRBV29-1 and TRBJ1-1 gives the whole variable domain SAVISQKPSRDICQRGTSLTIQCQVDSQVTMMFWYRQQPGQSLTLIATANQGSEATYESGFVIDKFPISRPNLTFSTLTVSNMSPEDSSIYLCSVARGNTEAFFGQGTRLTVV.

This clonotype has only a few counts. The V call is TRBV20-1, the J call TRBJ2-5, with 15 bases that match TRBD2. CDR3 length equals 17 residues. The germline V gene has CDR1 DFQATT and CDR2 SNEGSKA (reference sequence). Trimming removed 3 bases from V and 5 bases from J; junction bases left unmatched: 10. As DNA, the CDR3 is TGCAGTGCTAGTGATGGGACTAGCGGGGGGAAATTGGAGACCCAGTACTTC. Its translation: CSASDGTSGGKLETQYF.